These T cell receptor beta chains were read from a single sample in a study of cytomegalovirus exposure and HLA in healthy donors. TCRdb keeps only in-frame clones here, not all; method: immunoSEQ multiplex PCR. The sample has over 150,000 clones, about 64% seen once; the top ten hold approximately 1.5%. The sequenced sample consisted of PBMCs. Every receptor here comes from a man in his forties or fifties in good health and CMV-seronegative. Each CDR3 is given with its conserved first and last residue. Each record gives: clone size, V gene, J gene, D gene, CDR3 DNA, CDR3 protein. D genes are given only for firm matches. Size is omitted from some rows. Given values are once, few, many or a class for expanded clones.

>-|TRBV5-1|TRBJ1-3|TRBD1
TGCGCCAGCAGCGACCAGACAGGGGTCGGAAACACCATATATTTT
CASSDQTGVGNTIYF
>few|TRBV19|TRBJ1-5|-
TGTGCCAGTAGTACCCTCGGAGTTTATAGCAATCAGCCCCAGCATTTT
CASSTLGVYSNQPQHF
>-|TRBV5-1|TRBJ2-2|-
TGCGCCAGCAGCTTAATGAGAGGCACCGGGGAGCTGTTTTTT
CASSLMRGTGELFF
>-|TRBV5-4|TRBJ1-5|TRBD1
TGTGCCAGCAGCTTTGGCGGGACAGGTAGTCAGCCCCAGCATTTT
CASSFGGTGSQPQHF
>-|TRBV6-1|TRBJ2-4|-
TGTGCCAGCAGTGCCGCGACAGGGAGGAGGACCACGGAAAACATTCAGTACTTC
CASSAATGRRTTENIQYF
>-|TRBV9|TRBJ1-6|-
TGTGCCAGCAGCGGAACAGGGTTGGGGTCACCCCTCCACTTT
CASSGTGLGSPLHF
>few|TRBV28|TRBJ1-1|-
TGTGCCAGCAGGACGGACAGACAATCATCCACTGAAGCTTTCTTT
CASRTDRQSSTEAFF
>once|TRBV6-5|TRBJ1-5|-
TGTGCCAGCAGTTACACAGGGACTCAGCCCCAGCATTTT
CASSYTGTQPQHF
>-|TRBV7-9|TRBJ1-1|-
TGTGCCAGCAGCTCCCAACGCGGGGAAATGAACACTGAAGCTTTCTTT
CASSSQRGEMNTEAFF
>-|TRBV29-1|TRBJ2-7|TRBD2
TGCAGCGTTGCTGTCGGGAGGTCCTACGAGCAGTACTTC
CSVAVGRSYEQYF
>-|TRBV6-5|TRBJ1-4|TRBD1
TGTGCCAGCAGGGGACAGGGGTTTGAAAAACTGTTTTTT
CASRGQGFEKLFF
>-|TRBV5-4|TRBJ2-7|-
TGTGCCAGCAGCCCACGGGGAACAAGGGGGTACGAGCAGTACTTC
CASSPRGTRGYEQYF
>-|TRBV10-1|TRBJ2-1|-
TGCGCCAGCTCCTGCAGGTCCTACAATGAGCAGTTCTTC
CASSCRSYNEQFF
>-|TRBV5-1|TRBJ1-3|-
TGCGCCAGCAGCTTAGGGGTCTCTGGAAACACCATATATTTT
CASSLGVSGNTIYF
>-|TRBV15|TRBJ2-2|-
TGTGCCACCAGCAGAGAGCAGGGATTTCGCACCGGGGAGCTGTTTTTT
CATSREQGFRTGELFF
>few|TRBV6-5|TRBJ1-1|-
TGTGCCAGCATTAAGCACAGGGATACTGAAGCTTTCTTT
CASIKHRDTEAFF
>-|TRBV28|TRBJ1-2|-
TGTGCCAGCAGCCAGTATTCTCGACTTTCTAACTATGGCTACACCTTC
CASSQYSRLSNYGYTF
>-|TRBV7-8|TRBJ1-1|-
TGTGCCAGCAGCTCCGTAAGACCGACAGTGAACACTGAAGCTTTCTTT
CASSSVRPTVNTEAFF
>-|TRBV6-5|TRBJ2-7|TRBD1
TGTGCCAGCAGAACGGACAGGTGGGATTTCTACGAGCAGTACTTC
CASRTDRWDFYEQYF
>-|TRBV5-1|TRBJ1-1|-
TGCGCCAGCAGCTTGGCCGACAGTGGGACTGAAGCTTTCTTT
CASSLADSGTEAFF
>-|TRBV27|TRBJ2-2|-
TGTGCCAGCAGTTTATTGGCCCCGGGCACCGGGGAGCTGTTTTTT
CASSLLAPGTGELFF
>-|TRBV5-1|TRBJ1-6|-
TGCGCCAGCAGCAGACAGGACTCGAGGAATTCACCCCTCCACTTT
CASSRQDSRNSPLHF
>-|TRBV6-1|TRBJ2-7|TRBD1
TGTGCCAGCAATACCGGGACAGCAACCTACGAGCAGTACTTC
CASNTGTATYEQYF
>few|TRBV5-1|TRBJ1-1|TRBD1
TGCGCCAGCAGCTCCTCGGACAGGGGACTGAACACTGAAGCTTTCTTT
CASSSSDRGLNTEAFF
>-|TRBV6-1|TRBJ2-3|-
TGTGCCAGCAAGTCGGACAGCCACACAGATACGCAGTATTTT
CASKSDSHTDTQYF
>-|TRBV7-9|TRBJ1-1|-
TGTGCCAGCAGCTTACACCGAGGCACTGAAGCTTTCTTT
CASSLHRGTEAFF
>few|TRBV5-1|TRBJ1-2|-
TGCGCCAGCAGCGCCGGGACATCTAACTATGGCTACACCTTC
CASSAGTSNYGYTF
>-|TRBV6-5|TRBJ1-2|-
TGTGCCAGCAGTTCAGGGTACTATGGCTACACCTTC
CASSSGYYGYTF
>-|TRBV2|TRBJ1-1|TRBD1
TGTGCCAGCAGGGTACAGGGGGCTGACACTGAAGCTTTCTTT
CASRVQGADTEAFF
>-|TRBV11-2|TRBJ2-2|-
TGTGCCAGCAGCTTGGGGGCTAACACCGGGGAGCTGTTTTTT
CASSLGANTGELFF
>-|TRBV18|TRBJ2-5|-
TGTGCCAGCTCACCGGGGACTTTGCGGGGGACCCAGTACTTC
CASSPGTLRGTQYF
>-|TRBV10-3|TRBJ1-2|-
TGTGCCATCAGTGAGTCTGGGGGCGCCGATGGCTACACCTTC
CAISESGGADGYTF
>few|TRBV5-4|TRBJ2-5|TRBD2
TGTGCCAGCAGCGTCGGACTAGCGGGGGGTGAGACCCAGTACTTC
CASSVGLAGGETQYF
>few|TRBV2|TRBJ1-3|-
TGTGCCAGCAGTTGGACATCCCCCTCTTCGAGCTCTGGAAACACCATATATTTT
CASSWTSPSSSSGNTIYF
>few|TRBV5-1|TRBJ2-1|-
TGCGCCAGCAGCTTTGTAGCGGATGGGTCCTACAATGAGCAGTTCTTC
CASSFVADGSYNEQFF
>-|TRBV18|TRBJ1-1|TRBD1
TGTGCCAGCTCACCAGGACAGGAGTCGGAAGCTTTCTTT
CASSPGQESEAFF
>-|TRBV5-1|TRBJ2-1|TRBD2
TGCGCCAGCACCCGGAGAGGTGGTAGCGGGCGGGGGGAGAACAATGAGCAGTTCTTC
CASTRRGGSGRGENNEQFF
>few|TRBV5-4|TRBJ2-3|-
TGTGCCAGCAGCTTGGCATGGGGGCTAGGAACAGATACGCAGTATTTT
CASSLAWGLGTDTQYF
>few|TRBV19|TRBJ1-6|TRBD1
TGTGCCAGTAGTATGGACGGGGCAGGGGGCTATAATTCACCCCTCCACTTT
CASSMDGAGGYNSPLHF
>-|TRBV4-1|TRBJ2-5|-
TGCGCCAGCAGCCAAGTATTACAGGCCGGTTGGTCCCAGTACTTC
CASSQVLQAGWSQYF
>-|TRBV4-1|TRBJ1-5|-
TGCGCCACCGGTAGACAGGAAGATAGCAATCAGCCCCAGCATTTT
CATGRQEDSNQPQHF
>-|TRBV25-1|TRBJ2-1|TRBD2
TGTGCCAGCCAAACCCTAGCGGGGGGGCCTTACAATGAGCAGTTCTTC
CASQTLAGGPYNEQFF
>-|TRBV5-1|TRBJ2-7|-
TGCGCCAGCAGCTTGGGAGAAGACTACGAGCAGTACTTC
CASSLGEDYEQYF
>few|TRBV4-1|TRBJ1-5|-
TGCGCCAGCAGCCTCGGGTATTACAATAGCAATCAGCCCCAGCATTTT
CASSLGYYNSNQPQHF
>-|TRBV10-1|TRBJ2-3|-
TGCGCCAGCAGTGATTTACGGGGACTCCACACAGATACGCAGTATTTT
CASSDLRGLHTDTQYF
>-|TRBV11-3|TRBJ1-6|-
TGTGCCAGCAGCCAAGGGGCCAATTCACCCCTCCACTTT
CASSQGANSPLHF
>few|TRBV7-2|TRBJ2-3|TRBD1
TGTGCCAGCAGCTTAGGAGGGGGCAAGACAGATACGCAGTATTTT
CASSLGGGKTDTQYF
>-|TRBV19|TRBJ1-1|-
TGTGCCAGTACCCCCGACAGATACACTGAAGCTTTCTTT
CASTPDRYTEAFF
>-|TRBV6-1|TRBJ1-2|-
TGTGCCAGCAGTGAAGCGCGGCCACCGAACTATGGCTACACCTTC
CASSEARPPNYGYTF